A single sample is the source of the 25 T cell receptor beta chains below, sequenced in a study of spatial heterogeneity in lung cancer. Study conclusions and caveats: Tracking of tumor mutation counts was seen in expanded intratumoral alpha and beta TCR counts.

Time point noted: sample taken at primary tumor resection. Antigen specificity for these receptors is unknown. TCRdb passed the 5' RACE reads through MiXCR, listing each CDR3 protein once. The profile shows 6,600 or so distinct CDR3 sequences, about 11% of them singletons. This specimen was lung tumor tissue, taken at surgery. Source of these receptors: a female donor with early-stage non-small cell lung cancer.

This clonotype occurred many times. The genes are TRBV20-1 and TRBJ2-7; 8 positions match TRBD1. This CDR3 region has 15 residues. V was pared by 6 bases and J by 2 bases, with 12 bases of the junction left unmatched. CDR1 is DFQATT, CDR2 SNEGSKA, per germline (reference sequence). The CDR3 here is CSARDPRTGPYEQYF. The CDR3 DNA reads TGCAGTGCCCGCGACCCCCGGACAGGGCCCTACGAGCAGTACTTC.

By share, this clonotype counts as medium-sized. This chain joins TRBV20-1 and TRBJ1-4; D gene unclear. The CDR3 runs 14 residues. Germline CDR1 reads DFQATT; CDR2 reads SNEGSKA (reference sequence). V lost 5 bases to trimming and J lost 7 bases, with 17 bases between them. The CDR3 DNA reads TGCAGTGCTGGCGGACTCCAGCTTAGTGAAAAACTGTTTTTT. Residues: CSAGGLQLSEKLFF.

The V gene is TRBV6-1, the J gene TRBJ2-3, with 14 positions matching TRBD2. Germline V gene lookup returns CDR1 MNHNS and CDR2 SASEGT. Germline trimming cut 4 bases from V and 1 base from J; bases unmatched to any gene: 10. This CDR3 spans 19 amino acids. CDR3 sequence (DNA): TGTGCCAGCAGTGGCCGACTAGCGGGGGGGCTATCGGGCACAGATACGCAGTATTTT. Its protein is CASSGRLAGGLSGTDTQYF.

This clonotype appeared a few times. This chain links TRBV11-2 with TRBJ2-1, with D possibly TRBD1 on 6 matching bases. V lost 1 base and J lost 0, with 10 bases in between. This CDR3 comprises 16 residues. Germline loops: CDR1 SGHAT, CDR2 FQNNGV. The CDR3 loop is CASSLGQAPSYNEQFF. In DNA, the CDR3 is TGTGCCAGCAGCTTAGGACAGGCCCCCTCCTACAATGAGCAGTTCTTC.

This chain uses TRBV7-3 with TRBJ2-2; 9 bases match TRBD2. CDR3 length: 15 residues. V lost 2 bases to trimming and J lost 5 bases; unmatched junction nucleotides: 3. Germline CDR1 and CDR2: SGHTA and FQGTGA. The CDR3 region is CASSLLLAGTGELFF. The CDR3 bases are TGTGCCAGCAGCTTATTGCTAGCGGGGACCGGGGAGCTGTTTTTT.

The gene calls are TRBV7-9 and TRBJ1-2; D is unresolved. Germline-derived CDR1 and CDR2 are SEHNR and FQNEAQ (reference sequence). The CDR3 contains 14 residues. V dropped 1 base and J dropped 3 bases, with 9 bases sitting between them. The CDR3 reads CASSLGPEYYGYTF. In DNA, the CDR3 is TGTGCCAGCAGCTTAGGCCCGGAATACTATGGCTACACCTTC.

This chain joins TRBV12-3 or TRBV12-4 and TRBJ2-5, with 7 bases aligning to TRBD2. With V trimmed by 6 bases and J by 9 bases, 16 bases remained unmatched. The CDR3 is 15 amino acids. The CDR3 here is CASSRDQGGPPPQYF. For the CDR3, the DNA is TGTGCCAGCAGCCGAGACCAGGGAGGGCCTCCTCCCCAGTACTTC.

This rearrangement joins TRBV2 to TRBJ2-3, with TRBD2 identical over 8 bases. This CDR3 has 13 amino acids. With 3 bases clipped from V and 10 bases from J, the junction kept 6 bases outside the gene matches. Germline values: CDR1 SNHLY, CDR2 FYNNEI. The CDR3 sequence: CASSELAGGAQYF. In DNA form, the CDR3 reads TGTGCCAGCAGTGAGTTAGCCGGGGGGGCGCAGTATTTT.

This clonotype has a count of ten or more. This chain uses TRBV7-3 with TRBJ2-3; maybe TRBD1 (7 bases). Per germline, CDR1 SGHTA and CDR2 FQGTGA. V was trimmed by 2 bases and J by 7 bases, leaving 10 bases between them. This CDR3 is built from 13 residues. The CDR3 sequence: CASSLAGGNTQYF. Here the CDR3 DNA reads TGTGCCAGCAGCTTAGCAGGGGGGAATACGCAGTATTTT.

In this sample, this clonotype turned up a few times. The chain combines TRBV7-2 with TRBJ2-5; D remains ambiguous. V was pared by 7 bases and J by 3 bases, with 6 bases between. The germline V gene has CDR1 SGHTA and CDR2 FQGNSA. This CDR3 is 11 amino acids long. The CDR3 spells CASTAKETQYF. As DNA, the CDR3 is TGTGCCAGCACCGCTAAAGAGACCCAGTACTTC.

This clonotype was detected only a few times. The V gene is TRBV9, the J gene TRBJ1-1; D gene unclear. Trimming removed 0 bases from V and 2 bases from J, with 5 bases in between. Germline assignment: CDR1 SGDLS and CDR2 YYNGEE. The CDR3 is 13 residues long. The CDR3 coding sequence is TGTGCCAGCAGCGTAGAGGGTAACACTGAAGCTTTCTTT. The encoded protein is CASSVEGNTEAFF.

The table lists this clonotype with many counts. The rearrangement uses TRBV6-6 and TRBJ2-3; the D gene is possibly TRBD1 (5 bases). CDR3 length: 15 amino acids. CDR1 MNHNY and CDR2 SVGAGI come from the germline V gene (reference sequence). The ends were cut back, 4 bases at V and 6 bases at J, with 17 bases in the middle. The CDR3 sequence is CASSSHADSADTQYF. In DNA form, the CDR3 reads TGTGCCAGCAGTTCCCATGCCGACAGCGCCGATACGCAGTATTTT.

This clonotype appeared a single time. The chain carries TRBV9 and TRBJ2-2; 7 positions agree with TRBD2. The CDR3 consists of 14 residues. Germline V lookup: CDR1 SGDLS, CDR2 YYNGEE. The V and J ends lost 8 bases and 2 bases, in that order; junction bases with no gene match: 6. CDR3 sequence: CASTGTTNTGELFF. The CDR3 region has the DNA TGTGCCAGTACCGGGACTACCAACACCGGGGAGCTGTTTTTT. The variable domain in full, completed from reference TRBV9 and TRBJ2-2, reads DSGVTQTPKHLITATGQRVTLRCSPRSGDLSVYWYQQSLDQGLQFLIQYYNGEERAKGNILERFSAQQFPDLHSELNLSSLELGDSALYFCASTGTTNTGELFFGEGSRLTVL.

This clonotype was picked up a small number of times. The V and J genes are TRBV7-9 and TRBJ1-5, with a possible D match to TRBD1 (5 bases). V gave up 4 bases and J gave up 2 bases, with 12 bases separating them. The CDR3 is 15 amino acids. CDR1 SEHNR and CDR2 FQNEAQ come from the germline V gene (reference sequence). The CDR3: CASSSVGPGNQPQHF. The CDR3, as DNA: TGTGCCAGCAGCTCCGTGGGGCCAGGCAATCAGCCCCAGCATTTT.

This clonotype is large. J is TRBJ1-1 and V is TRBV29-1; 7 nucleotides agree with TRBD1. Germline V lookup: CDR1 SQVTM, CDR2 ANQGSEA. J lost 6 bases, V lost 7 bases, and 11 bases had no gene match. CDR3 size: 13 residues. The CDR3 sequence: CSAETGLIPEAFF. Written as DNA, the CDR3 is TGCAGCGCCGAGACAGGGCTAATTCCTGAAGCTTTCTTT. The entire variable domain, with the rest obtained from reference TRBV29-1 and TRBJ1-1, is as follows: SAVISQKPSRDICQRGTSLTIQCQVDSQVTMMFWYRQQPGQSLTLIATANQGSEATYESGFVIDKFPISRPNLTFSTLTVSNMSPEDSSIYLCSAETGLIPEAFFGQGTRLTVV.

This clonotype is labeled medium-sized. The rearrangement links TRBV19 to TRBJ1-5, with no clear D. The CDR3 consists of 14 residues. Germline CDR1 and CDR2: LNHDA and SQIVND (reference sequence). Trimming removed 5 bases at V and 7 bases at J, with 15 bases between. CDR3 amino acids: CASSWVNPGQPQHF. CDR3 DNA: TGTGCCAGTAGTTGGGTGAACCCGGGCCAGCCCCAGCATTTT.

Judged by abundance, this clonotype is medium-sized. An end of the junction differs from the germline gene, which may be a read error. The chain is built from TRBV20-1 and TRBJ2-7; perhaps TRBD2 as D (6 bases). The CDR3 length is 12 residues. The V gene's germline CDR1 is DFQATT and CDR2 SNEGSKA (reference sequence). CDR3 residues: CSARGTRLVGHF. DNA of the CDR3: TGCAGTGCTAGAGGCACGCGACTAGTGGGGCACTTC.

The chain couples TRBV7-9 to TRBJ2-5, with a tentative D call TRBD1 (6 bases). The CDR3 loop spans 15 amino acids. Trimming shortened V by 2 bases and J by 5 bases, and 15 bases separated the two germline ends. The germline V gene has CDR1 SEHNR and CDR2 FQNEAQ (reference sequence). The CDR3 bases are TGTGCCAGCAGCTTAACAGGGCTGCCTGCCGAGACCCAGTACTTC. This sequence encodes CASSLTGLPAETQYF.

Judged by abundance, this clonotype is medium-sized. This CDR3 is CASSNRDRGLSNQPQHF. CDR3 nucleotide sequence: TGTGCCAGTAGTAACCGGGACAGGGGGCTTAGCAATCAGCCCCAGCATTTT. The chain carries TRBV19 and TRBJ1-5; 12 bases are a match to TRBD1. Germline CDR1 and CDR2: LNHDA and SQIVND (reference sequence). V dropped 4 bases and J dropped 0; count of bases not matched to a gene: 4. This CDR3 comprises 17 residues.

By share, this clonotype counts as medium-sized. The chain joins TRBV5-1 to TRBJ2-5; D may be TRBD1 or TRBD2 (5 bases each). The CDR3 is made up of 14 amino acids. CDR1 SGHRS and CDR2 YFSETQ come from the germline V gene. Between the trimmed V and J ends, which lost 3 bases and 2 bases, there was a span of 11 bases. The CDR3 protein is CASSWGSMQETQYF. Here the CDR3 DNA reads TGCGCCAGCAGCTGGGGGAGTATGCAAGAGACCCAGTACTTC.

This clonotype was recorded at least ten times. V and J are TRBV6-5 and TRBJ1-1; 10 bases line up with TRBD1. The germline V gene has CDR1 MNHEY and CDR2 SVGAGI. J lost 0 bases, V lost 6 bases, and 1 base had no gene match. This CDR3 has 14 amino acids. CDR3 sequence (DNA): TGTGCCAGCAGGGGGACAGGGGTGAACACTGAAGCTTTCTTT. Protein: CASRGTGVNTEAFF.

This chain links TRBV3-1 with TRBJ2-2, with a possible D match to TRBD2 (5 bases). Trimming cost V 4 bases and J 3 bases, with 21 bases left between them. The CDR3 has 18 amino acids. Germline CDR1 LGHDT, CDR2 YNNKEL (reference sequence). The CDR3 region has the DNA TGTGCCAGCAGCCCCCCCGCCTATGGGTTGAGGGACACCGGGGAGCTGTTTTTT. This translates into CASSPPAYGLRDTGELFF.

This clonotype occurred a few times. The V and J genes are TRBV6-5 and TRBJ1-5; a weak D match, TRBD1 (5 bases). Germline CDR1 reads MNHEY; CDR2 reads SVGAGI. This CDR3 is 16 amino acids long. Trimming shortened V by 6 bases and J by 3 bases, and 18 bases separated the two germline ends. CDR3 DNA: TGTGCCAGCAGCAGACAGCGGCCCGGCTTCAATCAGCCCCAGCATTTT. Its protein product is CASSRQRPGFNQPQHF.

This clonotype has only a few counts. The chain couples TRBV12-3 or TRBV12-4 to TRBJ2-1; 9 nucleotides agree with TRBD2. The CDR3 is made up of 16 amino acids. The trim removed 4 bases at V and 4 bases at J, leaving 8 bases unmatched. CDR3 DNA: TGTGCCAGCAGTTCGTCCGGGACTAGCTTGTACAATGAGCAGTTCTTC. The encoded protein is CASSSSGTSLYNEQFF.

This rearrangement joins TRBV4-1 to TRBJ2-2; 7 nucleotides align to TRBD2. The trim removed 1 base at V and 2 bases at J, leaving 4 bases unmatched. There are 16 residues in the CDR3. The germline gives CDR1 MGHRA, CDR2 YSYEKL. For the CDR3, the DNA is TGCGCCAGCAGCCAAGCGGGGACTACTAACACCGGGGAGCTGTTTTTT. Amino acids: CASSQAGTTNTGELFF.